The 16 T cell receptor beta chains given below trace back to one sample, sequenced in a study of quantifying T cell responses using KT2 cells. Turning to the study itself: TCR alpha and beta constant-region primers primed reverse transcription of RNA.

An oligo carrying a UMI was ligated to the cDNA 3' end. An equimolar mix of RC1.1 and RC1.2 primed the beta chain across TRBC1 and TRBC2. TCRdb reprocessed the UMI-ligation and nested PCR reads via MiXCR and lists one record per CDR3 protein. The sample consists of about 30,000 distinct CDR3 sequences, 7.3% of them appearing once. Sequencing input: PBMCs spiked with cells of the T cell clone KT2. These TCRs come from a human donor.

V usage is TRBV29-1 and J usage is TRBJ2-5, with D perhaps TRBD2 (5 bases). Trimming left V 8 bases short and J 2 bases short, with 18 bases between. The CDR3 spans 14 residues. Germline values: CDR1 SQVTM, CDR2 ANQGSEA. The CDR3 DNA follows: TGCAGCTCCGCCGGGGTTCGAAAACAAGAGACCCAGTACTTC. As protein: CSSAGVRKQETQYF.

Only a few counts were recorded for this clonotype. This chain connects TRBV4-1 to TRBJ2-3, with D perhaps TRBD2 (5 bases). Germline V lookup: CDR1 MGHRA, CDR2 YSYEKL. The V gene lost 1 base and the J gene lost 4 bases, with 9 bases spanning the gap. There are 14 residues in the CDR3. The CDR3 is CASSQVGRADTQYF. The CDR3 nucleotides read TGCGCCAGCAGCCAAGTTGGGCGGGCAGATACGCAGTATTTT.

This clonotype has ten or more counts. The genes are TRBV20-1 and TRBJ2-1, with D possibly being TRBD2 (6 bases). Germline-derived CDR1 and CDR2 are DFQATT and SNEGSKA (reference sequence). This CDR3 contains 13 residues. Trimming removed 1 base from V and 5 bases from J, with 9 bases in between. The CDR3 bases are TGCAGTGCTAGAGGGGTAGCGGACAATGAGCAGTTCTTC. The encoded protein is CSARGVADNEQFF.

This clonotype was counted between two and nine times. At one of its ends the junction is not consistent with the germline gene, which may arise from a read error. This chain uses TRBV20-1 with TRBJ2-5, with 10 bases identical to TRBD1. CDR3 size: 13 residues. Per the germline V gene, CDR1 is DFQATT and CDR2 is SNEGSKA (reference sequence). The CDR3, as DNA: TGCAGTGCTAGAGAAGATCTAGGGACAGGGGCAATCTTC. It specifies CSAREDLGTGAIF.

For the CDR3, the DNA is TGTGCCAGCAGCGGGGGAAGCACAGATACGCAGTATTTT. This encodes CASSGGSTDTQYF. The gene calls are TRBV27 and TRBJ2-3; maybe TRBD2 (6 bases). The CDR3 consists of 13 residues. The germline V gene encodes CDR1 MNHEY and CDR2 SMNVEV (reference sequence). V lost 6 bases and J 0 bases, leaving 7 bases between the germline ends.

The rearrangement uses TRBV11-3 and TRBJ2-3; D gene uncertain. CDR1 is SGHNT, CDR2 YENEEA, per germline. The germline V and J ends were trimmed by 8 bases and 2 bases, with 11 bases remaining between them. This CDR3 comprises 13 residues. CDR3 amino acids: CASENFPTDTQYF. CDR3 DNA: TGTGCCAGCGAGAACTTCCCCACAGATACGCAGTATTTT.

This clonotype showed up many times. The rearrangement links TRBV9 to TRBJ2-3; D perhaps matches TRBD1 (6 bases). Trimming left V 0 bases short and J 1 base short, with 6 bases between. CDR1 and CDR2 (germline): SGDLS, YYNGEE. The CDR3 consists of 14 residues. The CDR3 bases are TGTGCCAGCAGCGTAGAGGGGGGCACAGATACGCAGTATTTT. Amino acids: CASSVEGGTDTQYF.

In DNA form, the CDR3 reads TGTGCCAGCAGCTTACTGCACGGGATCCAAGAGACCCAGTACTTC. Translated: CASSLLHGIQETQYF. The V and J genes are TRBV7-2 and TRBJ2-5; D is perhaps TRBD2 (5 bases). Trimming pared 2 bases from V and 1 base from J, leaving 11 bases between. Germline V gene data show CDR1 as SGHTA and CDR2 as FQGNSA. This CDR3 has 15 residues.

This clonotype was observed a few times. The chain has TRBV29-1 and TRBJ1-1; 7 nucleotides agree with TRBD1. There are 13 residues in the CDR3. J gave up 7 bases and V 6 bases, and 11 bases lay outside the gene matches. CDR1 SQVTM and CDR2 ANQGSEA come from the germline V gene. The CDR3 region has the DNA TGCAGCGTCAGAGACAGGGTGGCTAATGAAGCTTTCTTT. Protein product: CSVRDRVANEAFF.

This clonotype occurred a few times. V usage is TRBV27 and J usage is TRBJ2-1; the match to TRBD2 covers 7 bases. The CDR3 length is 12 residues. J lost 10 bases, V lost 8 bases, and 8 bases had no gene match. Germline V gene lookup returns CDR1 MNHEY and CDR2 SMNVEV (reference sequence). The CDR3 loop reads CASGLGGGEQFF. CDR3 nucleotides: TGTGCCAGCGGCCTTGGGGGGGGGGAGCAGTTCTTC.

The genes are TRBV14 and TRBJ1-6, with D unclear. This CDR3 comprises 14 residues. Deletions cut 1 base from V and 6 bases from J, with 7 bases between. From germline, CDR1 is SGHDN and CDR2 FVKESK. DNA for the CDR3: TGTGCCAGCAGCCAAGGGAGGCTTAATTCACCCCTCCACTTT. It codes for CASSQGRLNSPLHF.

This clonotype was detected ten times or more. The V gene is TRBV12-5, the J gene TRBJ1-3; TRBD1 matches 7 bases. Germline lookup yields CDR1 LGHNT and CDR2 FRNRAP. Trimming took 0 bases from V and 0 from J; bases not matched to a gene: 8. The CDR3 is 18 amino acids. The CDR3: CASGLVPTGAHSGNTIYF. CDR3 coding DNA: TGTGCTAGTGGTTTGGTACCCACAGGGGCCCACTCTGGAAACACCATATATTTT.

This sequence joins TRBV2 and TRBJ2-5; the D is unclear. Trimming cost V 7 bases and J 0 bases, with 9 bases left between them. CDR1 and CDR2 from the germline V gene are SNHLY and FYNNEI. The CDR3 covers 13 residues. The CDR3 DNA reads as TGTGCCAGCATGGGCGCGTACCAAGAGACCCAGTACTTC. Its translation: CASMGAYQETQYF. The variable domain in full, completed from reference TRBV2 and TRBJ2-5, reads EPEVTQTPSHQVTQMGQEVILRCVPISNHLYFYWYRQILGQKVEFLVSFYNNEISEKSEIFDDQFSVERPDGSNFTLKIRSTKLEDSAMYFCASMGAYQETQYFGPGTRLLVL.

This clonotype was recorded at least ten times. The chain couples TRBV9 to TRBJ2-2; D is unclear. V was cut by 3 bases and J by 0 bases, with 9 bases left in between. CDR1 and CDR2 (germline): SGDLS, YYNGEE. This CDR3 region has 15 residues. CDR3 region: CASSEDRANTGELFF. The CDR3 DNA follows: TGTGCCAGCAGCGAGGACCGCGCGAACACCGGGGAGCTGTTTTTT.

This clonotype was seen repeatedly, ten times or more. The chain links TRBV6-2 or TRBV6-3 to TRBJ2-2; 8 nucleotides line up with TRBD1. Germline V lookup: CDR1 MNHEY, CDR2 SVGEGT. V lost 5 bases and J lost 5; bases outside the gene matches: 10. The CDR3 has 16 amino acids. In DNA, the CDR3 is TGTGCCAGCAGTAAAACGTTGGGACAGGCGACCGGGGAGCTGTTTTTT. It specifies CASSKTLGQATGELFF.

CDR3 sequence (DNA): TGTGCCAGCAGCTTAAGCCCTAGCGGGATGCTGGAGACCCAGTACTTC. Translation: CASSLSPSGMLETQYF. V and J are TRBV7-2 and TRBJ2-5; TRBD2 matches 9 bases. Unmatched junction bases numbered 9, after V lost 2 bases and J lost 5 bases. Per the germline V gene, CDR1 is SGHTA and CDR2 is FQGNSA. The CDR3 is made up of 16 amino acids.